Listed here are 10 T cell receptor beta chains from one sample, sequenced in a study of blood T cell repertoires in COVID-19. Sequencing was performed with immunoSEQ multiplex PCR; in TCRdb, only in-frame clones are kept and a portion is missing. The top ten hold roughly 6.3% of the sample, which has around 100,000 clones, more than 65% seen once. The sample comprised peripheral blood. The receptors come from a man in his sixties with acute or convalescent COVID-19.

This chain uses TRBV29-1 with TRBJ2-5; possible D gene TRBD1, 5 bases. In germline, CDR1 is SQVTM, CDR2 ANQGSEA. The length of the CDR3 is 12 residues. V was cut by 6 bases and J by 4 bases, with 12 bases left in between. The CDR3 DNA follows: TGCAGCGTGGTTAAAGGGGCAGAGACCCAGTACTTC. Residues: CSVVKGAETQYF.

The table lists this clone with a few counts. This chain uses TRBV19 with TRBJ2-7; D ambiguous. Trimming shortened V by 4 bases and J by 8 bases, and 15 bases separated the two germline ends. CDR1 is LNHDA and CDR2 is SQIVND in the germline V gene (reference sequence). The CDR3 is 13 residues long. The chain's CDR3 is CASSKAPRTKQYF. Here the CDR3 DNA reads TGTGCCAGTAGTAAAGCACCCCGTACGAAGCAGTACTTC. The entire variable domain, with the rest obtained from reference TRBV19 and TRBJ2-7, is as follows: DGGITQSPKYLFRKEGQNVTLSCEQNLNHDAMYWYRQDPGQGLRLIYYSQIVNDFQKGDIAEGYSVSREKKESFPLTVTSAQKNPTAFYLCASSKAPRTKQYFGPGTRLTVT.

This rearrangement joins TRBV30 to TRBJ1-1; D remains unclear. Germline CDR1 GTSNPN, CDR2 SVGIG (reference sequence). The germline V and J ends were trimmed by 1 base and 0 bases, with 9 bases remaining between them. The CDR3 sequence is 14 residues long. In nucleotides, the CDR3 is TGTGCCTGGAGTGGGTGGCCTTTGAACACTGAAGCTTTCTTT. This translates into CAWSGWPLNTEAFF.

This clone was counted a single time. The chain employs TRBV2 and TRBJ1-2; perhaps TRBD1 as D (5 bases). The CDR3 sequence is 13 residues long. Looked up from germline, CDR1 is SNHLY and CDR2 is FYNNEI. Between the trimmed V and J ends, which lost 2 bases and 7 bases, there was a span of 11 bases. The chain's CDR3 is CASSEQGLSGYTF. The CDR3 DNA reads as TGTGCCAGCAGTGAACAGGGTCTTTCTGGCTACACCTTC.

The rearrangement links TRBV2 to TRBJ2-7; TRBD2 is a possible D gene (6 bases). This CDR3 has 12 amino acids. Germline V gene data show CDR1 as SNHLY and CDR2 as FYNNEI. V was trimmed by 4 bases and J by 6 bases, leaving 10 bases between them. The CDR3 is CASSGAGSEQYF. The CDR3, as DNA: TGTGCCAGCAGTGGCGCGGGATCCGAGCAGTACTTC.

V is TRBV7-3 and J is TRBJ2-1; TRBD2 is a possible D gene (6 bases). V lost 0 bases, J lost 3 bases, and 6 bases lay in between. In germline, CDR1 is SGHTA, CDR2 FQGTGA. The CDR3 is 14 amino acids. CDR3 sequence reads: CASSLTGGYNEQFF. The CDR3 DNA reads TGTGCCAGCAGCTTAACCGGGGGCTACAATGAGCAGTTCTTC.

CDR3 in DNA: TGTGCCAGCATTCCGGGTCAAGGGGACACTGAAGCTTTCTTT. This encodes CASIPGQGDTEAFF. The chain combines TRBV6-5 with TRBJ1-1; weak D call: TRBD1 (5 bases). The CDR3 runs 14 residues. Deletions cut 7 bases from V and 3 bases from J, with 15 bases between. Germline V gene lookup returns CDR1 MNHEY and CDR2 SVGAGI.

The chain carries TRBV15 and TRBJ2-7; D gene ambiguous. Germline CDR1 reads LNHNV; CDR2 reads YYDKDF (reference sequence). Deletions cut 0 bases from V and 6 bases from J, with 12 bases between. The CDR3 has 14 amino acids. CDR3 residues: CATSRDRLYFEQYF. The CDR3 DNA reads TGTGCCACCAGCAGAGACAGGCTATATTTCGAGCAGTACTTC. Full variable domain (rest looked up from reference TRBV15 and TRBJ2-7): DAMVIQNPRYQVTQFGKPVTLSCSQTLNHNVMYWYQQKSSQAPKLLFHYYDKDFNNEADTPDNFQSRRPNTSFCFLDIRSPGLGDTAMYLCATSRDRLYFEQYFGPGTRLTVT.

This clone occurred a few times. The chain employs TRBV10-3 and TRBJ2-7, with 7 bases lining up with TRBD2. V shed 7 bases and J 4 bases; nucleotides not matched to a gene: 7. Germline V gene sequence: CDR1 ENHRY, CDR2 SYGVKD. The CDR3 spans 13 residues. DNA of the CDR3: TGTGCCATCACTCCCAGGGAGGGGTACGAGCAGTACTTC. This codes for CAITPREGYEQYF.

CDR3 coding DNA: TGTGCCAGCAGCTTAGCACTAGCGGGGTCCTACGAGCAGTACTTC. Translating it yields CASSLALAGSYEQYF. The V call is TRBV7-9, the J call TRBJ2-7, with TRBD2 matching over 10 bases. From germline, CDR1 is SEHNR and CDR2 FQNEAQ (reference sequence). Trimming removed 0 bases from V and 1 base from J; junction bases left unmatched: 0. This CDR3 spans 15 amino acids.